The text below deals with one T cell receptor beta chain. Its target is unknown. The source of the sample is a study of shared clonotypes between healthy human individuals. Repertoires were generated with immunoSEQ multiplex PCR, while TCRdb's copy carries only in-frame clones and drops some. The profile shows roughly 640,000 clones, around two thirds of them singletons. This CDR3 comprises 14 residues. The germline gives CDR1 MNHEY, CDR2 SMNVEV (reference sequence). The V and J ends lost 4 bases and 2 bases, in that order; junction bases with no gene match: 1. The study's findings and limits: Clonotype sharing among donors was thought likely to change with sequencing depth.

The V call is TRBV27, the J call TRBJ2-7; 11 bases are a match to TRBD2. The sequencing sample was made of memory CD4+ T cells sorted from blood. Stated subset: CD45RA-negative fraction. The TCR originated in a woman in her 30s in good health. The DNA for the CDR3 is TGTGCCAGCAGTTCGACTAGCGGGACCTACGAGCAGTACTTC. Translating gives CASSSTSGTYEQYF.